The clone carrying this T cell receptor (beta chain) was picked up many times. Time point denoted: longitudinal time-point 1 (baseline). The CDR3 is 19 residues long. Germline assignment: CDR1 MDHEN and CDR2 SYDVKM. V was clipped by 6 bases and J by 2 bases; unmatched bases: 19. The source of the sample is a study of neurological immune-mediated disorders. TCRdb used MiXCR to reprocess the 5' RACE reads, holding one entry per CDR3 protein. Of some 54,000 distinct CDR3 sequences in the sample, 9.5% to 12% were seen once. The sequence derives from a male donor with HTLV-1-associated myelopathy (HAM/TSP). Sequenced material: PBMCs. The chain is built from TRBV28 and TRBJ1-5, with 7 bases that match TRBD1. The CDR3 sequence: CASRPATGTRYFGNQPQHF. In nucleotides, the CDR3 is TGTGCCAGCAGACCGGCGACAGGGACGCGTTATTTTGGCAATCAGCCCCAGCATTTT.